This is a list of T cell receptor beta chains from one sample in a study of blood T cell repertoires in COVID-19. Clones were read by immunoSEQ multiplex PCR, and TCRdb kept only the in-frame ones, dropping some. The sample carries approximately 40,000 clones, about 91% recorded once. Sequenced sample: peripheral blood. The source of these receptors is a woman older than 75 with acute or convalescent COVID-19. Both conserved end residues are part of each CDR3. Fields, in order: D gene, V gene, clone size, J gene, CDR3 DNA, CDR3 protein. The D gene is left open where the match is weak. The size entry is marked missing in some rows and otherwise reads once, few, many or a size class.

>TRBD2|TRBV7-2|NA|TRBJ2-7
TGTGCCAGCAGCTTAGGGACTAGCGGGGGGGCTTACGAGCAGTACTTC
CASSLGTSGGAYEQYF
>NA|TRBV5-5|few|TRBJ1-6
TGTGCCAGCAGCCTCGGACAGACCAATAATTCACCCCTCCACTTT
CASSLGQTNNSPLHF
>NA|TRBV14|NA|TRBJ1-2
TGTGCCAGCAGCCCATCCCTGGTGAAGGGAGGATATGGCTACACCTTC
CASSPSLVKGGYGYTF
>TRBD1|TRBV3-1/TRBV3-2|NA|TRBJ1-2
TGTGCCAGCAGCCATCGGACAGGGGAAGGCTACACCTTC
CASSHRTGEGYTF
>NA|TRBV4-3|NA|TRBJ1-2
TGCGCCAGCAGCCCATACAGGGAAGGGAGCTATGGCTACACCTTC
CASSPYREGSYGYTF
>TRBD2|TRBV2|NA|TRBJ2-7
TGTGCCAGCAGTGAAGTAGGGACTAGCGGGGGCTCCTACGAGCAGTACTTC
CASSEVGTSGGSYEQYF
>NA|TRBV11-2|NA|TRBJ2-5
TGTGCCAGCAGCTTATTTGCGGGGCTGCCCCAAGAGACCCAGTACTTC
CASSLFAGLPQETQYF
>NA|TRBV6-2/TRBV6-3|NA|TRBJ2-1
TGTGCCAGCAGTTCCTCTTCTATCTTGAATGAGCAGTTCTTC
CASSSSSILNEQFF
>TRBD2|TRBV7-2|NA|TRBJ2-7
TGTGCCAGCAGCTTTGGGACTAGCGGAACCTACGAGCAGTACTTC
CASSFGTSGTYEQYF
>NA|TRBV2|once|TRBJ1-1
TGTGCCAGCAGGCCCTCGGGGGTAGGGAACACTGAAGCTTTCTTT
CASRPSGVGNTEAFF
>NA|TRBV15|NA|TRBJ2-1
TGTGCCACCAGCAGAGACGGGGTCTCCTACAATGAGCAGTTCTTC
CATSRDGVSYNEQFF
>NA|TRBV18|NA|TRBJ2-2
TGTGCCAGCTCAGAGAAACAGGTCCCCGGGGAGCTGTTTTTT
CASSEKQVPGELFF
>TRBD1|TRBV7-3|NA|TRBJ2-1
TGTGCCAGCAGTTCAGCCGGGACAGGGGGCCTAAATGAGCAGTTCTTC
CASSSAGTGGLNEQFF
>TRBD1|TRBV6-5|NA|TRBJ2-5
TGTGCCAGCAGTTATTCCACAGGGGTACCACAAGAGACCCAGTACTTC
CASSYSTGVPQETQYF
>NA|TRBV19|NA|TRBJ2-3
TGTGCCAGTGGTCGGTCAGATACGCAGTATTTT
CASGRSDTQYF
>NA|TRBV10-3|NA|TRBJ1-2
TGTGCCATCAGTGAGTCGGAGGGTGGGGATAACTATGGCTACACCTTC
CAISESEGGDNYGYTF
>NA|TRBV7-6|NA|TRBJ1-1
TGTGCCAGCAGCCCACGTGTAGCAGGGCCAAACACTGAAGCTTTCTTT
CASSPRVAGPNTEAFF
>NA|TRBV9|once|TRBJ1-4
TGTGCCAGCAGCCCCTCTCCCGGGACATTTGAAAAACTGTTTTTT
CASSPSPGTFEKLFF
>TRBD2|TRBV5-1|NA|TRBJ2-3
TGCGCCAGCAGCTTTGGGACTAGCTTCGCAGATACGCAGTATTTT
CASSFGTSFADTQYF
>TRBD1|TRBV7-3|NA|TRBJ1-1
TGTGCCAGCAGCAACCCTGACAGGGGTGGTGCTTTCTTT
CASSNPDRGGAFF
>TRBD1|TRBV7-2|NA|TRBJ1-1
TGTGCCAACAGACAGGGGCCTAACACTGAAGCTTTCTTT
CANRQGPNTEAFF
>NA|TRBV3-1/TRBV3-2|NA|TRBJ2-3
TGTGCCAGCAGCCCGGGCGGGGCAGATACGCAGTATTTT
CASSPGGADTQYF
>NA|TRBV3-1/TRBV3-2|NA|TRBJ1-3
TGTGCCAGCAACCAAGGATGTTACTACTCTGGAAACACCATATATTTT
CASNQGCYYSGNTIYF
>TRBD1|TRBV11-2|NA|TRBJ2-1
TGTGCCAGCAGCCGGCTACAGGGGAACAATGAGCAGTTCTTC
CASSRLQGNNEQFF
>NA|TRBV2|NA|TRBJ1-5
TGTGCCAGCAGCGTCATCGGACAGAGTAATCAGCCCCAGCATTTT
CASSVIGQSNQPQHF
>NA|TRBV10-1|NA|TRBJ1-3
TGCGCCAGCAGTGAGAGAAACTGGGGGCCCGGAAACACCATATATTTT
CASSERNWGPGNTIYF
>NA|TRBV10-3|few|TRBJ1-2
TGTGCCATCAGTGACGGGGATGGCTACACCTTC
CAISDGDGYTF
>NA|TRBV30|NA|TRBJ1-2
TGTGCCTGGAGTGTAGGTGGGGGGGGTGGCTACACCTTC
CAWSVGGGGGYTF
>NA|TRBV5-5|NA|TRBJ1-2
TGTGCCAGCAGCTTGGCGGCCAGGGGCGACTATGGCTACACCTTC
CASSLAARGDYGYTF
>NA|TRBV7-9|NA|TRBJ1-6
TGTGCCAGCAGCTTAGGAGGGGGGGAAGGTTCACCCCTCCACTTT
CASSLGGGEGSPLHF
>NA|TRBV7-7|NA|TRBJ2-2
TGTGCTAGCAGCTCTAGCAAGACAGGGACTCACACCGGGGAGCTGTTTTTT
CASSSSKTGTHTGELFF
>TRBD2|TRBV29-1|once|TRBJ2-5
TGCAGCGTTGCCAGCGGGGCCGAGACCCAGTACTTC
CSVASGAETQYF
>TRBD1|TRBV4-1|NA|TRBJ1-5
TGCGCCAGCAGCCAAGATAGGACGGCAGGGGGTTATCAGCCCCAGCATTTT
CASSQDRTAGGYQPQHF
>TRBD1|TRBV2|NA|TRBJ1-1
TGTGCCAGCAGTTTAGACAGGGGGAACACTGAAGCTTTCTTT
CASSLDRGNTEAFF
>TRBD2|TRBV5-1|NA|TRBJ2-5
TGCGCCAGCAGCCCGATAGCGGGGGGGCAAGAGACCCAGTACTTC
CASSPIAGGQETQYF
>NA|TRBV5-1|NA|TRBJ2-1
TGCGCCAGCAGCTTTTCGGGGAGCTCCTACAATGAGCAGTTCTTC
CASSFSGSSYNEQFF
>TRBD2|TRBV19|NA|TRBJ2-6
TGTGCCAGTAAACTGGGCGGGGGGTCCCCCGGGGCCAACGTCCTGACTTTC
CASKLGGGSPGANVLTF
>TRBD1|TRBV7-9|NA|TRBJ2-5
TGTGCCAGCAGCTTCGGGACAGGCGGTGAGACCCAGTACTTC
CASSFGTGGETQYF
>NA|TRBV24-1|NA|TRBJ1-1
TGTGCCACCAGTGATACCAGGGGAACTGAAGCTTTCTTT
CATSDTRGTEAFF
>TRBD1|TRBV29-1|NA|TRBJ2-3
TGCAGCATTTCCGGGACAGCAGATACGCAGTATTTT
CSISGTADTQYF
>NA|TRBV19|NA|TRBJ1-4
TGTGCCAGTAGAGAGAAGGGGGTTGAAAAACTGTTTTTT
CASREKGVEKLFF
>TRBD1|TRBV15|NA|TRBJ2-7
TGTGCCACCAGCAGAGATTATACAGGGGGCATTTACGAGCAGTACTTC
CATSRDYTGGIYEQYF
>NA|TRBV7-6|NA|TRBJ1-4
TGTGCCAGCAGCCGTTGGGACACAGCAACTAATGAAAAACTGTTTTTT
CASSRWDTATNEKLFF
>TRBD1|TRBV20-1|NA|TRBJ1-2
TGCAGTGCTAGTGCGGGACAGGCTTATGGCTACACCTTC
CSASAGQAYGYTF
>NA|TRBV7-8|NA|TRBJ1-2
TGTGCCAGCAGCCCTCCCGGCTATGGCTACACCTTC
CASSPPGYGYTF
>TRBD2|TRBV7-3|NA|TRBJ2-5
TGTGCCAGCAGCTTAGGGTCTAGCGGGGGTTGGGAGACCCAGTACTTC
CASSLGSSGGWETQYF
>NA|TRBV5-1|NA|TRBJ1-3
TGCGCCAGCAGCCGCGGATCGGTTGGAAACACCATATATTTT
CASSRGSVGNTIYF
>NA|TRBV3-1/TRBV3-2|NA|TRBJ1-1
TGTGCCAGCAGCCAAGATCCCCGGAACACTGAAGCTTTCTTT
CASSQDPRNTEAFF
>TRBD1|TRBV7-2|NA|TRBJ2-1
TGTGCCAGCAGCTTGGGACAGATCGCCAACAATGAGCAGTTCTTC
CASSLGQIANNEQFF
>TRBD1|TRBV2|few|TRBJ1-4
TGTGCCAGCAGTGGGGACAGGGGGCCTAATGAAAAACTGTTTTTT
CASSGDRGPNEKLFF
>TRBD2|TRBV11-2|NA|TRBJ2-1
TGTGCCAGCAGCTTAGCTGGGGGGGGATACTACAATGAGCAGTTCTTC
CASSLAGGGYYNEQFF
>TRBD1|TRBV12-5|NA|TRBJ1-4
TGTGCTAGTGGTTTGTCACCGGCGGGACAGAATGAAAAACTGTTTTTT
CASGLSPAGQNEKLFF
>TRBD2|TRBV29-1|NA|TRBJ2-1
TGCAGCGTTGAAGAGGGACTAGCGGGGTCCTACAATGAGCAGTTCTTC
CSVEEGLAGSYNEQFF